This is a list of T cell receptor beta chains from one sample in a study of T cells after posttransplantation cyclophosphamide. Assay: immunoSEQ multiplex PCR; the TCRdb copy retains only in-frame clones and omits some. This sample has approximately 18,000 clones, each found more than once. Sequenced here: PBMCs, sampled after allogeneic stem cell transplant with posttransplant cyclophosphamide. The receptors derive from a female patient aged 25-39 years who received an allogeneic stem cell transplant from a related donor, was CMV-positive, and had no GVHD. The T cells may come from the graft donor. CDR3s include the opening cysteine and the closing phenylalanine or tryptophan. The order of the fields is clone size, D gene, J gene, V gene, CDR3 length, CDR3 protein, CDR3 DNA. A D gene is named only where the DNA matches it firmly. Size values are once, few and many counts, or a class for expanded clones, and some rows have none.

clone size: many
D gene: -
J gene: TRBJ2-7
V gene: TRBV19
CDR3 length: 17
CDR3 protein: CASSSLDRSGRFYEQYF
CDR3 DNA: TGTGCCAGTAGTTCACTAGACCGAAGCGGGCGATTCTACGAGCAGTACTTC

clone size: many
D gene: -
J gene: TRBJ2-3
V gene: TRBV19
CDR3 length: 13
CDR3 protein: CASRTRSTDTQYF
CDR3 DNA: TGTGCCAGTAGAACGCGGAGCACAGATACGCAGTATTTT

clone size: many
D gene: TRBD2
J gene: TRBJ2-5
V gene: TRBV7-8
CDR3 length: 18
CDR3 protein: CASSPRTSGGPLQETQYF
CDR3 DNA: TGTGCCAGCAGCCCGCGGACTAGCGGGGGCCCCCTTCAAGAGACCCAGTACTTC

clone size: -
D gene: -
J gene: TRBJ1-5
V gene: TRBV27
CDR3 length: 16
CDR3 protein: CASSLFPVLRDQPQHF
CDR3 DNA: TGTGCCAGCAGTTTATTCCCCGTGCTACGGGATCAGCCCCAGCATTTT

clone size: many
D gene: -
J gene: TRBJ2-3
V gene: TRBV4-1
CDR3 length: 22
CDR3 protein: CASSQGIYRGGLMSSGTDTQYF
CDR3 DNA: TGCGCCAGCAGCCAAGGCATCTACAGGGGAGGATTAATGAGTTCGGGCACAGATACGCAGTATTTT

clone size: many
D gene: -
J gene: TRBJ2-3
V gene: TRBV14
CDR3 length: 15
CDR3 protein: CASSRQDYYSDTQYF
CDR3 DNA: TGTGCCAGCAGCCGTCAGGACTACTACTCAGATACGCAGTATTTT

clone size: many
D gene: TRBD1
J gene: TRBJ1-1
V gene: TRBV19
CDR3 length: 13
CDR3 protein: CASSIRQGSEAFF
CDR3 DNA: TGTGCCAGTAGTATCCGACAGGGGTCTGAAGCTTTCTTT

clone size: many
D gene: -
J gene: TRBJ2-7
V gene: TRBV5-1
CDR3 length: 13
CDR3 protein: CASSIEIAYEQYF
CDR3 DNA: TGCGCCAGCAGTATCGAGATAGCCTACGAGCAGTACTTC

clone size: many
D gene: -
J gene: TRBJ2-7
V gene: TRBV11-3
CDR3 length: 13
CDR3 protein: CASSFAGSHEQYF
CDR3 DNA: TGTGCCAGCAGCTTTGCAGGTTCTCACGAGCAGTACTTC

clone size: many
D gene: -
J gene: TRBJ2-7
V gene: TRBV5-6
CDR3 length: 15
CDR3 protein: CASSLDLSQGNEQYF
CDR3 DNA: TGTGCCAGCAGCTTGGATTTGTCGCAGGGGAACGAGCAGTACTTC

clone size: many
D gene: -
J gene: TRBJ2-5
V gene: TRBV9
CDR3 length: 14
CDR3 protein: CASSPETKHETQYF
CDR3 DNA: TGTGCCAGCAGCCCCGAGACAAAACACGAGACCCAGTACTTC

clone size: many
D gene: TRBD2
J gene: TRBJ2-1
V gene: TRBV27
CDR3 length: 15
CDR3 protein: CASSFTSGMSNEQFF
CDR3 DNA: TGTGCCAGCAGTTTCACTAGCGGGATGAGCAATGAGCAGTTCTTC

clone size: many
D gene: -
J gene: TRBJ2-1
V gene: TRBV2
CDR3 length: 18
CDR3 protein: CASSQLRGETLYYNEQFF
CDR3 DNA: TGTGCCAGCAGTCAACTCAGGGGAGAGACACTTTATTACAATGAGCAGTTCTTC

clone size: many
D gene: TRBD2
J gene: TRBJ2-2
V gene: TRBV11-2
CDR3 length: 17
CDR3 protein: CASRHAGTSGSTGELFF
CDR3 DNA: TGTGCCAGCAGGCATGCGGGGACTAGCGGGAGTACCGGGGAGCTGTTTTTT

clone size: many
D gene: TRBD2
J gene: TRBJ2-1
V gene: TRBV5-1
CDR3 length: 16
CDR3 protein: CASSLEGTSYYNEQFF
CDR3 DNA: TGCGCCAGCAGCTTGGAAGGGACTAGTTACTACAATGAGCAGTTCTTC

clone size: many
D gene: -
J gene: TRBJ2-7
V gene: TRBV7-9
CDR3 length: 16
CDR3 protein: CASSLGWGPAPHEQYF
CDR3 DNA: TGTGCCAGCAGCTTAGGATGGGGGCCGGCCCCTCACGAGCAGTACTTC

clone size: many
D gene: -
J gene: TRBJ1-4
V gene: TRBV18
CDR3 length: 14
CDR3 protein: CASSPSREDEKLFF
CDR3 DNA: TGTGCCAGCTCACCTAGCAGGGAGGATGAAAAACTGTTTTTT

clone size: many
D gene: -
J gene: TRBJ2-1
V gene: TRBV15
CDR3 length: 13
CDR3 protein: CATSRTFNNEQFF
CDR3 DNA: TGTGCCACCAGCCGGACTTTTAACAATGAGCAGTTCTTC

clone size: many
D gene: TRBD2
J gene: TRBJ2-1
V gene: TRBV19
CDR3 length: 17
CDR3 protein: CASSTPGLAGGADEQFF
CDR3 DNA: TGTGCCAGTAGTACCCCGGGACTAGCGGGGGGAGCTGATGAGCAGTTCTTC

clone size: many
D gene: TRBD2
J gene: TRBJ2-3
V gene: TRBV15
CDR3 length: 16
CDR3 protein: CATSRGSVAGHDTQYF
CDR3 DNA: TGTGCCACCAGCAGAGGATCGGTAGCGGGTCACGATACGCAGTATTTT

clone size: many
D gene: TRBD1
J gene: TRBJ1-2
V gene: TRBV7-9
CDR3 length: 16
CDR3 protein: CASSLVMGQGIHGYTF
CDR3 DNA: TGTGCCAGCAGCTTAGTTATGGGACAGGGAATACATGGCTACACCTTC

clone size: many
D gene: TRBD1
J gene: TRBJ2-3
V gene: TRBV27
CDR3 length: 15
CDR3 protein: CASMDRGRSTDTQYF
CDR3 DNA: TGTGCCAGCATGGACAGGGGGCGAAGCACAGATACGCAGTATTTT

clone size: many
D gene: -
J gene: TRBJ1-1
V gene: TRBV18
CDR3 length: 14
CDR3 protein: CASSPTGWNTEAFF
CDR3 DNA: TGTGCCAGCTCACCGACAGGCTGGAACACTGAAGCTTTCTTT

clone size: many
D gene: TRBD2
J gene: TRBJ2-7
V gene: TRBV7-9
CDR3 length: 15
CDR3 protein: CASSLVSSGDYEQYF
CDR3 DNA: TGTGCCAGCAGCTTAGTGTCTAGCGGCGACTACGAGCAGTACTTC

clone size: many
D gene: TRBD1
J gene: TRBJ1-1
V gene: TRBV9
CDR3 length: 14
CDR3 protein: CASSVSDRGVIAFF
CDR3 DNA: TGTGCCAGCAGCGTCTCCGACAGGGGGGTGATCGCTTTCTTT

clone size: many
D gene: TRBD2
J gene: TRBJ2-7
V gene: TRBV6-5
CDR3 length: 15
CDR3 protein: CASSYSTSGPYEQYF
CDR3 DNA: TGTGCCAGCAGTTACTCGACTAGCGGTCCCTACGAGCAGTACTTC

clone size: many
D gene: TRBD1
J gene: TRBJ1-2
V gene: TRBV9
CDR3 length: 13
CDR3 protein: CASTLGQGDGYTF
CDR3 DNA: TGTGCCAGCACCCTAGGACAGGGAGATGGCTACACCTTC

clone size: few
D gene: -
J gene: TRBJ2-1
V gene: TRBV7-8
CDR3 length: 13
CDR3 protein: CASSTSLYNERFF
CDR3 DNA: TGTGCCAGCAGCACCTCACTATACAATGAGCGGTTCTTC

clone size: many
D gene: -
J gene: TRBJ1-1
V gene: TRBV5-5
CDR3 length: 11
CDR3 protein: CASSPGTQAFF
CDR3 DNA: TGTGCCAGCAGCCCAGGTACCCAAGCTTTCTTT

clone size: many
D gene: -
J gene: TRBJ2-5
V gene: TRBV27
CDR3 length: 13
CDR3 protein: CASSLSYGETQYF
CDR3 DNA: TGTGCCAGCAGTTTATCTTACGGAGAGACCCAGTACTTC

clone size: many
D gene: TRBD2
J gene: TRBJ2-1
V gene: TRBV27
CDR3 length: 16
CDR3 protein: CASSPVPGLVHNEQFF
CDR3 DNA: TGTGCCAGCAGCCCAGTCCCGGGACTAGTTCACAATGAGCAGTTCTTC

clone size: many
D gene: -
J gene: TRBJ1-5
V gene: TRBV7-2
CDR3 length: 15
CDR3 protein: CASSLGGGRGIPQHF
CDR3 DNA: TGTGCCAGCAGCTTAGGGGGGGGGCGCGGAATACCCCAGCATTTT

clone size: many
D gene: -
J gene: TRBJ1-2
V gene: TRBV7-8
CDR3 length: 15
CDR3 protein: CASSLYWGGNYGYTF
CDR3 DNA: TGTGCCAGCAGCTTATATTGGGGGGGGAACTATGGCTACACCTTC

clone size: many
D gene: TRBD2
J gene: TRBJ2-1
V gene: TRBV25-1
CDR3 length: 15
CDR3 protein: CASSETSGTYNEQFF
CDR3 DNA: TGTGCCAGCAGTGAAACTAGCGGGACCTACAATGAGCAGTTCTTC

clone size: many
D gene: -
J gene: TRBJ2-7
V gene: TRBV27
CDR3 length: 15
CDR3 protein: CASSLGVGTRYEQYF
CDR3 DNA: TGTGCCAGCAGTTTAGGGGTGGGGACACGCTACGAGCAGTACTTC

clone size: many
D gene: TRBD1
J gene: TRBJ1-1
V gene: TRBV9
CDR3 length: 14
CDR3 protein: CASSLTTGGTEAFF
CDR3 DNA: TGTGCCAGCAGCTTAACGACAGGGGGCACTGAAGCTTTCTTT

clone size: many
D gene: TRBD2
J gene: TRBJ2-5
V gene: TRBV29-1
CDR3 length: 14
CDR3 protein: CSVLGLASRETQYF
CDR3 DNA: TGCAGCGTTCTCGGACTAGCCTCAAGAGAGACCCAGTACTTC

clone size: many
D gene: TRBD1
J gene: TRBJ2-3
V gene: TRBV18
CDR3 length: 16
CDR3 protein: CASSSTGGFSTDTQYF
CDR3 DNA: TGTGCCAGCTCATCAACAGGGGGTTTTAGCACAGATACGCAGTATTTT

clone size: many
D gene: -
J gene: TRBJ1-5
V gene: TRBV28
CDR3 length: 15
CDR3 protein: CASRFLDRGYQPQHF
CDR3 DNA: TGTGCCAGCAGGTTCCTAGATAGGGGGTATCAGCCCCAGCATTTT

clone size: many
D gene: -
J gene: TRBJ1-1
V gene: TRBV18
CDR3 length: 11
CDR3 protein: CASSPESEAFF
CDR3 DNA: TGTGCCAGCTCACCAGAGAGCGAAGCTTTCTTT

clone size: many
D gene: TRBD2
J gene: TRBJ2-5
V gene: TRBV5-4
CDR3 length: 15
CDR3 protein: CASSRNPTGGETQYF
CDR3 DNA: TGTGCCAGCAGCAGAAACCCCACGGGGGGAGAGACCCAGTACTTC

clone size: many
D gene: TRBD2
J gene: TRBJ2-5
V gene: TRBV27
CDR3 length: 14
CDR3 protein: CASSYVAGLETQYF
CDR3 DNA: TGTGCCAGCAGTTACGTAGCGGGATTGGAGACCCAGTACTTC

clone size: medium-sized
D gene: TRBD1
J gene: TRBJ1-1
V gene: TRBV4-3
CDR3 length: 14
CDR3 protein: CASSQDRLNTEAFF
CDR3 DNA: TGCGCCAGCAGCCAGGACAGGTTGAACACTGAAGCTTTCTTT

clone size: many
D gene: TRBD2
J gene: TRBJ2-7
V gene: TRBV5-4
CDR3 length: 17
CDR3 protein: CASSFFGREVNTYEQYF
CDR3 DNA: TGTGCCAGCAGCTTTTTCGGGAGGGAAGTAAACACCTACGAGCAGTACTTC

clone size: many
D gene: TRBD2
J gene: TRBJ2-7
V gene: TRBV6-6
CDR3 length: 16
CDR3 protein: CASSSGGPAGGYEQYF
CDR3 DNA: TGTGCCAGCAGTTCCGGGGGGCCAGCGGGAGGATATGAGCAGTACTTC

clone size: many
D gene: -
J gene: TRBJ2-7
V gene: TRBV7-9
CDR3 length: 15
CDR3 protein: CASSRTRESSYEQYF
CDR3 DNA: TGTGCCAGCAGCCGCACTAGAGAGAGCTCCTACGAGCAGTACTTC